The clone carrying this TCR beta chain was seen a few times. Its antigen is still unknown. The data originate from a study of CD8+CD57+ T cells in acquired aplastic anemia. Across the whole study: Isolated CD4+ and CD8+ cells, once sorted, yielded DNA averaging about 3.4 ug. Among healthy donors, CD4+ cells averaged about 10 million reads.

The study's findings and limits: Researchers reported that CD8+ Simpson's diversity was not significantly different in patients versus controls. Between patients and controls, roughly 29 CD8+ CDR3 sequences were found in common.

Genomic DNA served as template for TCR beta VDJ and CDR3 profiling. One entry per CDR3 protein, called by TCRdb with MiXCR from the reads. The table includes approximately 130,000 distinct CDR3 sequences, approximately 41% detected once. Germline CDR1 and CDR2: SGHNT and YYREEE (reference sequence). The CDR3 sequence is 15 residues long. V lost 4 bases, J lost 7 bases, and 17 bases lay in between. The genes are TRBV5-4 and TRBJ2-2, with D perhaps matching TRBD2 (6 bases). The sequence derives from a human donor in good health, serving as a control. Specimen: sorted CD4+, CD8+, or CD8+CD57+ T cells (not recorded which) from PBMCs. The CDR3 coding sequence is TGTGCCAGCAGCCCCCCTGCGACTAGTAACGGGGAGCTGTTTTTT. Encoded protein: CASSPPATSNGELFF.